This T cell receptor beta chain was captured by sequencing in a study of Tregs in tolerant kidney transplant recipients. Findings of the study overall: Changing PCR primers prevented nucleotide comparison between some patients' samples. Expanding Tregs on activated donor B cells appeared to best identify donor-specific TCRbeta clones. Findings come from small patient numbers and require larger validation. Biological reproducibility was not directly addressed, but technical replication error appeared minimal.

Sequencing was performed with immunoSEQ multiplex PCR; in TCRdb, only in-frame clones are kept and a portion is missing. The sample has about 73,000 clones, 95% to 98% seen once. Germline loops: CDR1 MDHEN, CDR2 SYDVKM. CDR3 size: 14 residues. The V and J ends lost 6 bases and 2 bases respectively, with 13 bases between them. This clone was found once. Antigen unknown. V gene TRBV28 combines with J gene TRBJ2-5; no clear D. The TCR comes from a human donor who received a combined kidney and bone marrow transplant. The starting material was CD4+ T cells from blood, obtained before the transplant. This CDR3 reads CASRKSQVQETQYF. The DNA for the CDR3 is TGTGCCAGCAGGAAGTCTCAGGTACAAGAGACCCAGTACTTC.